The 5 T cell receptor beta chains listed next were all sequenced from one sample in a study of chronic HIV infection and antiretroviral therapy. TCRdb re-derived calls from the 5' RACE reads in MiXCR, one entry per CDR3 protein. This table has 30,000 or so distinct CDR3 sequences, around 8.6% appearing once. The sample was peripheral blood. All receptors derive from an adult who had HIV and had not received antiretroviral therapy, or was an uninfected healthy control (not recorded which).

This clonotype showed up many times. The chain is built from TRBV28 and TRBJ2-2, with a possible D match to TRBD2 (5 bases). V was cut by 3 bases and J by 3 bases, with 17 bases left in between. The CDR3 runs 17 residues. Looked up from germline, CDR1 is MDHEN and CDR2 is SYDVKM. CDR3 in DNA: TGTGCCAGCAGTTTTCGCGAAGAGGAGAGGGACACCGGGGAGCTGTTTTTT. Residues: CASSFREEERDTGELFF.

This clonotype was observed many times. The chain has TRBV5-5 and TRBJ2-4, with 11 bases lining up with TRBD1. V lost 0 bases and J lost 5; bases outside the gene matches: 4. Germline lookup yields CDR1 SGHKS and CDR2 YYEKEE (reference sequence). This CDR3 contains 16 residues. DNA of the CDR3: TGTGCCAGCAGCTTGGGGGACAGGGGGTTAGAAAACATTCAGTACTTC. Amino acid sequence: CASSLGDRGLENIQYF.

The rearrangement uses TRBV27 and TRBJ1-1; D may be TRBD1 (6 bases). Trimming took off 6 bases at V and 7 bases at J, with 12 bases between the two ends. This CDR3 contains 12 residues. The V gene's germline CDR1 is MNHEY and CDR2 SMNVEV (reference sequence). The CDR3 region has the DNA TGTGCCAGCAGCCACTTGGACAGTGAAGCTTTCTTT. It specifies CASSHLDSEAFF.

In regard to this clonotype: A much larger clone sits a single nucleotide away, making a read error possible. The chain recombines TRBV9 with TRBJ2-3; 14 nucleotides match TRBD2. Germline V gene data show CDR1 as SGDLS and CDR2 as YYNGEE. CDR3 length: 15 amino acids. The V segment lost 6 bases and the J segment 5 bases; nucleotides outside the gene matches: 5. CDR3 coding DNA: TGTGCCAGCACGGGGACTAGCGGGGGCATAGATACGCAGTATTTT. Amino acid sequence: CASTGTSGGIDTQYF.

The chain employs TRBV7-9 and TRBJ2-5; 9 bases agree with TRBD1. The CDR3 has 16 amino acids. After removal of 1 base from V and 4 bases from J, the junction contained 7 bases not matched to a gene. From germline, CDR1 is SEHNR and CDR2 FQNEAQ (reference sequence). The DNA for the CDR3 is TGTGCCAGCAGCTTAGTGGGACAGGGAAAATCAGAGACCCAGTACTTC. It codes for CASSLVGQGKSETQYF.